This T cell receptor beta chain appears in the sequencing data of a study of cytomegalovirus exposure and HLA in healthy donors. It was with 60 Vbeta and 13 Jbeta primers that the PCR ran. The assay was immunoSEQ multiplex PCR, and TCRdb's table has in-frame clones only and misses some. This sample's table has some 30,000 clones. For this clone: What it recognizes is unknown.

Whole-study results and caveats: In an earlier analysis, productive rearrangement rates for most beta V segments clustered near 87% or 30%. Later on, an analysis tied 15,000 or so TCR beta sequences to HLA alleles at 0.05 false discovery rate. Researchers catalogued under 200 TCR beta chains as cytomegalovirus-associated.

The source of this sequence is a female donor in good health and CMV-seronegative. Sequencing was done on a sample of PBMCs.

Written as DNA, the CDR3 is TGTGCCAGCAGCCAATCCAGGGGAAATGAAAAACTGTTTTTT. It yields the protein CASSQSRGNEKLFF. The V gene is TRBV16, the J gene TRBJ1-4; D possibly corresponds to TRBD1 (6 bases). The CDR3 is made up of 14 amino acids. Trimming pared 0 bases from V and 5 bases from J, leaving 7 bases between. Germline assignment: CDR1 KGHSY and CDR2 FQNENV.